These 29 T cell receptor beta chains were all obtained from the same sample, sequenced in a study of T cell repertoires in cytomegalovirus infection. Using its own MiXCR run on the reads, TCRdb lists one record per CDR3 protein. The sample holds roughly 320,000 distinct CDR3 sequences, roughly a tenth seen once. The sample comprised PBMCs. These receptors originate from a human donor in good health (CMV status not recorded). Some clones in this sample may be carry-over from other donors' samples.

This clonotype came up a few times. The chain combines TRBV6-5 with TRBJ2-7; 7 bases match TRBD1. Trimming cost V 2 bases and J 2 bases; bases outside gene matches: 3. CDR3 length: 14 amino acids. Germline V CDR1 and CDR2: MNHEY, SVGAGI. The CDR3 sequence: CASSYGTATYEQYF. The DNA of the CDR3 is TGTGCCAGCAGTTACGGGACAGCGACCTACGAGCAGTACTTC.

This chain uses TRBV20-1 with TRBJ2-2; 11 bases are shared with TRBD2. This CDR3 contains 15 residues. V gave up 7 bases and J gave up 2 bases; unmatched junction bases: 6. From germline, CDR1 is DFQATT and CDR2 SNEGSKA (reference sequence). The DNA of the CDR3 is TGCAGTGGCATAGCGGGGGGGGGTAACACCGGGGAGCTGTTTTTT. The encoded protein is CSGIAGGGNTGELFF.

This clonotype was recorded at least ten times. J is TRBJ1-1 and V is TRBV29-1; D remains ambiguous. The CDR3 is 12 residues long. Per germline, CDR1 SQVTM and CDR2 ANQGSEA. Trimming took off 8 bases at V and 4 bases at J, with 14 bases between the two ends. CDR3 sequence (DNA): TGCAGCACCGCCGAAGTAGGCACTGAAGCTTTCTTT. This codes for CSTAEVGTEAFF.

V is TRBV7-9 and J is TRBJ2-5; 8 nucleotides agree with TRBD1. The CDR3 consists of 16 residues. Per germline, CDR1 SEHNR and CDR2 FQNEAQ (reference sequence). Trimming at V came to 2 bases and at J to 1 base, leaving 6 bases not matched to a gene. The CDR3 spells CASSLPETGAQETQYF. CDR3 sequence (DNA): TGTGCCAGCAGCTTACCCGAGACAGGGGCCCAAGAGACCCAGTACTTC. Supplemented by reference TRBV7-9 and TRBJ2-5, the full variable domain reads DTGVSQNPRHKITKRGQNVTFRCDPISEHNRLYWYRQTLGQGPEFLTYFQNEAQLEKSRLLSDRFSAERPKGSFSTLEIQRTEQGDSAMYLCASSLPETGAQETQYFGPGTRLLVL.

This clonotype appeared many times. The rearrangement links TRBV7-9 to TRBJ2-7; D may be TRBD1 (5 bases). This CDR3 comprises 13 residues. V was pared by 4 bases and J by 1 base, with 8 bases between. CDR1 is SEHNR and CDR2 is FQNEAQ in the germline V gene (reference sequence). In DNA form, the CDR3 reads TGTGCCAGCAGCTCGGACACTTCCTACGAGCAGTACGTC. As protein: CASSSDTSYEQYV.

This clonotype was detected ten times or more. The gene calls are TRBV7-2 and TRBJ1-5, with D possibly matching TRBD1 (5 bases). In germline, CDR1 is SGHTA, CDR2 FQGNSA. This CDR3 is 18 amino acids long. V was shortened by 2 bases and J by 2 bases, with 19 bases between the two germline ends. CDR3 sequence: CASSLRSTAFPRNQPQHF. For the CDR3, the DNA is TGTGCCAGCAGCTTAAGGTCGACAGCCTTCCCCCGCAATCAGCCCCAGCATTTT.

There are many counts of this clonotype. The chain carries TRBV28 and TRBJ1-2; TRBD1 is a possible D gene (6 bases). Trimming left V 1 base short and J 8 bases short, with 20 bases between. The CDR3 sequence is 16 residues long. The germline V gene has CDR1 MDHEN and CDR2 SYDVKM. In nucleotides, the CDR3 is TGTGCCAGCAGTTTATTCGACAGGATTTACGGCTACGGCTACACCTTC. Its translation: CASSLFDRIYGYGYTF.

This clonotype was counted at least ten times. The chain joins TRBV2 to TRBJ2-7, with D tentatively TRBD1 (6 bases). Deletions cut 7 bases from V and 3 bases from J, with 10 bases between. Germline V gene lookup returns CDR1 SNHLY and CDR2 FYNNEI. The CDR3 totals 12 residues. The CDR3 DNA follows: TGTGCCAGCAAAAGGACAGACTACGAGCAGTACTTC. It yields the protein CASKRTDYEQYF.

This clonotype was counted a few times. The chain carries TRBV2 and TRBJ2-1, with 8 positions matching TRBD1. The CDR3 extends over 14 amino acids. V dropped 7 bases and J dropped 5; count of bases not matched to a gene: 7. CDR1 and CDR2 from the germline V gene are SNHLY and FYNNEI. CDR3: CASIWDRLNNEQFF. The CDR3 coding sequence is TGTGCCAGCATTTGGGACAGGCTTAACAATGAGCAGTTCTTC.

This clonotype was counted ten times or more. V gene TRBV6-4 combines with J gene TRBJ2-1; 8 nucleotides align to TRBD2. Per the germline V gene, CDR1 is MRHNA and CDR2 is SNTAGT. The V segment lost 6 bases and the J segment 2 bases; nucleotides outside the gene matches: 9. The CDR3 runs to 16 residues. CDR3 loop: CASRQRGPIPYNEQFF. The CDR3 nucleotides read TGTGCCAGCAGACAGCGGGGGCCAATTCCCTACAATGAGCAGTTCTTC.

This clonotype was counted at least ten times. The gene calls are TRBV7-6 and TRBJ2-1; tentative D call: TRBD1 (7 bases). The CDR3 covers 16 residues. Germline CDR1 reads SGHVS; CDR2 reads FNYEAQ. Trimming took off 1 base at V and 7 bases at J, with 17 bases between the two ends. The CDR3 loop reads CASSLGRGQGGNEQFF. Here the CDR3 DNA reads TGTGCCAGCAGCTTAGGTCGGGGGCAGGGGGGTAATGAGCAGTTCTTC.

V is TRBV29-1 and J is TRBJ2-5; no clear D gene. The CDR3 sequence is 13 residues long. The germline gives CDR1 SQVTM, CDR2 ANQGSEA. Deletions cut 0 bases from V and 4 bases from J, with 9 bases between. DNA for the CDR3: TGCAGCGTTGAAGACCTGGGAAGAGAGACCCAGTACTTC. Translated: CSVEDLGRETQYF.

In its sample, this clonotype was seen many times. The genes are TRBV6-2 or TRBV6-3 and TRBJ2-7; maybe TRBD1 (5 bases). There are 15 residues in the CDR3. Germline loops: CDR1 MNHEY, CDR2 SVGEGT. Trimming cost V 2 bases and J 1 base, with 12 bases left between them. The CDR3 nucleotides read TGTGCCAGCAGTTACGACGAACAGGCATCCTACGAGCAGTACTTC. Its translation is CASSYDEQASYEQYF.

This clonotype has at least ten counts. The gene calls are TRBV7-2 and TRBJ2-5; possible D gene TRBD1, 6 bases. The CDR3 length is 15 residues. Trimming left V 5 bases short and J 5 bases short, with 18 bases between. The germline V gene encodes CDR1 SGHTA and CDR2 FQGNSA. The chain's CDR3 is CASSPSGRGWETQYF. The DNA of the CDR3 is TGTGCCAGCAGCCCCTCAGGAAGGGGGTGGGAGACCCAGTACTTC.

This clonotype was counted at least ten times. The chain uses TRBV6-6 and TRBJ2-2; D uncertain. The germline V gene has CDR1 MNHNY and CDR2 SVGAGI (reference sequence). The CDR3 loop spans 12 amino acids. V lost 5 bases to trimming and J lost 5 bases, with 6 bases between them. The CDR3 reads CASSTLTGELFF. The CDR3, as DNA: TGTGCCAGCAGTACCCTTACCGGGGAGCTGTTTTTT.

This clonotype was recorded many times. The chain uses TRBV11-2 and TRBJ2-5; either TRBD1 or TRBD2 may fit D (5 bases each). Per the germline V gene, CDR1 is SGHAT and CDR2 is FQNNGV. Between the trimmed V and J ends, which lost 2 bases and 6 bases, there was a span of 19 bases. The CDR3 is made up of 16 amino acids. CDR3 protein: CASSLPWTEGIKTQYF. CDR3 sequence (DNA): TGTGCCAGCAGCTTACCCTGGACTGAGGGGATTAAGACCCAGTACTTC.

The table lists this clonotype with many counts. The gene calls are TRBV11-2 and TRBJ2-2, with no clear D. The CDR3 sequence is 16 residues long. With 6 bases removed from V and 0 bases from J, the gap between germline ends came to 14 bases. The V gene's germline CDR1 is SGHAT and CDR2 FQNNGV. DNA of the CDR3: TGTGCCAGCAGACGCAACCCCAGAACGAACACCGGGGAGCTGTTTTTT. As protein: CASRRNPRTNTGELFF.

This clonotype was found many times. V usage is TRBV7-6 and J usage is TRBJ2-1; no clear D gene. The CDR3 consists of 12 residues. Trimming took off 2 bases at V and 9 bases at J, with 8 bases between the two ends. The germline gives CDR1 SGHVS, CDR2 FNYEAQ. The CDR3 here is CASSLISPEQFF. In DNA, the CDR3 is TGTGCCAGCAGCTTAATCTCGCCTGAGCAGTTCTTC. The complete variable domain, with remaining parts taken from reference TRBV7-6 and TRBJ2-1, reads GAGVSQSPRYKVTKRGQDVALRCDPISGHVSLYWYRQALGQGPEFLTYFNYEAQQDKSGLPNDRFSAERPEGSISTLTIQRTEQRDSAMYRCASSLISPEQFFGPGTRLTVL.

This clonotype was picked up a small number of times. The genes are TRBV20-1 and TRBJ2-2; tentative D call: TRBD2 (5 bases). CDR3 length: 13 residues. From germline, CDR1 is DFQATT and CDR2 SNEGSKA (reference sequence). Between the trimmed V and J ends, which lost 0 bases and 5 bases, there was a span of 7 bases. CDR3 in amino acids: CSARETGTGELFF. As DNA, the CDR3 is TGCAGTGCTAGAGAGACGGGGACCGGGGAGCTGTTTTTT.

This clonotype was recorded at least ten times. The chain employs TRBV7-6 and TRBJ1-1; 10 bases map to TRBD1. Trimming at V came to 5 bases and at J to 0 bases, leaving 3 bases not matched to a gene. The CDR3 length is 15 residues. Germline V gene lookup returns CDR1 SGHVS and CDR2 FNYEAQ. The CDR3 region has the DNA TGTGCCAGCAGCCCCGGGACAGGGGTGAACACTGAAGCTTTCTTT. It codes for CASSPGTGVNTEAFF.

CDR3 coding DNA: TGCAGTGCTAGGCCCCACAGGGGGCCGGGTTACGAGCAGTACTTC. It codes for CSARPHRGPGYEQYF. The chain joins TRBV20-1 to TRBJ2-7, with TRBD1 matching over 9 bases. Germline V gene sequence: CDR1 DFQATT, CDR2 SNEGSKA (reference sequence). CDR3 length equals 15 residues. V shed 3 bases and J 4 bases; nucleotides not matched to a gene: 10.

At least ten counts were recorded for this clonotype. The chain combines TRBV7-2 with TRBJ1-1; a possible D gene is TRBD1 (6 bases). Trimming stripped 5 bases from V and 0 bases from J, with 16 bases between. This CDR3 has 16 residues. From germline, CDR1 is SGHTA and CDR2 FQGNSA. The CDR3 reads CASSEMQGPLNTEAFF. The CDR3 bases are TGTGCCAGCAGCGAGATGCAGGGGCCTCTGAACACTGAAGCTTTCTTT.

This clonotype was seen many times. The V call is TRBV5-6, the J call TRBJ2-7; 12 nucleotides align to TRBD1. The trim removed 4 bases at V and 4 bases at J, leaving 9 bases unmatched. The length of the CDR3 is 16 residues. Germline CDR1 and CDR2: SGHDT and YYEEEE. For the CDR3, the DNA is TGTGCCAGCAGCGGAAGTGGGGGACAGGGGGCATACGAGCAGTACTTC. This encodes CASSGSGGQGAYEQYF.

In this sample, this clonotype turned up a few times. V gene TRBV19 combines with J gene TRBJ1-2, with D possibly being TRBD1 (5 bases). Between the trimmed V and J ends, which lost 3 bases and 4 bases, there was a span of 12 bases. The CDR3 sequence is 14 residues long. From germline, CDR1 is LNHDA and CDR2 SQIVND (reference sequence). The CDR3 loop is CASSMGGTLYGYTF. In DNA form, the CDR3 reads TGTGCCAGTAGTATGGGGGGAACCCTCTATGGCTACACCTTC.

This clonotype was found many times. This rearrangement joins TRBV28 to TRBJ2-4; D is possibly TRBD1 or TRBD2 (6 bases each). This CDR3 region has 13 residues. In germline, CDR1 is MDHEN, CDR2 SYDVKM. V gave up 10 bases and J gave up 5 bases, with 15 bases separating them. This chain's CDR3 is CATISGGQNIQYF. In DNA, the CDR3 is TGTGCCACCATCTCCGGGGGCCAAAACATTCAGTACTTC.

The sample holds many counts of this clonotype. The chain has TRBV10-3 and TRBJ1-5; the D is unclear. V dropped 0 bases and J dropped 6 bases, with 12 bases sitting between them. This CDR3 has 15 residues. Germline V gene sequence: CDR1 ENHRY, CDR2 SYGVKD. The CDR3 sequence: CAISESSGVAQPQHF. CDR3 nucleotide sequence: TGTGCCATCAGTGAGTCTTCGGGAGTGGCTCAGCCCCAGCATTTT.

This clonotype was recorded at least ten times. The chain carries TRBV5-6 and TRBJ2-1; the D is unclear. Germline V gene lookup returns CDR1 SGHDT and CDR2 YYEEEE. This CDR3 spans 12 amino acids. The germline V and J ends were trimmed by 6 bases and 8 bases, with 12 bases remaining between them. As DNA, the CDR3 is TGTGCCAGCACTATCCGTCATTATGAGCAGTTCTTC. This codes for CASTIRHYEQFF.

This rearrangement joins TRBV2 to TRBJ2-4, with a tentative D call TRBD1 (6 bases). V lost 6 bases, J lost 0 bases, and 18 bases lay in between. CDR1 and CDR2 (germline): SNHLY, FYNNEI. There are 17 residues in the CDR3. CDR3 DNA sequence: TGTGCCAGCAGCCGAAGCCCAGGACAGACAGCCAAAAACATTCAGTACTTC. Protein product: CASSRSPGQTAKNIQYF.

In this sample, this clonotype turned up many times. The rearrangement joins TRBV28 to TRBJ2-7, with 10 bases aligning to TRBD1. The V segment lost 5 bases and the J segment 7 bases; nucleotides outside the gene matches: 5. CDR1 and CDR2 (germline): MDHEN, SYDVKM. CDR3 length equals 13 residues. CDR3 region: CASSLPGQGEQYV. The CDR3 nucleotides read TGTGCCAGCAGTCTCCCGGGACAGGGGGAGCAGTACGTC.